These 17 T cell receptor beta chains were all obtained from the same sample, sequenced in a study of T cells in Graves' hyperthyroidism and ophthalmopathy. Researchers took RNA transcripts and amplified the TCR beta CDR3 regions from them. TCR CDR3 regions were first amplified by RT-PCR with HTBI primers. One entry per CDR3 protein results from TCRdb running MiXCR on the multiplex PCR reads. The top ten hold 6.5% to 10% of the sample, which has under 300,000 distinct CDR3 sequences, about 13% seen once. Sample: blood. The receptors stem from a middle-aged woman with Graves' hyperthyroidism.

This clonotype was detected ten times or more. V gene TRBV20-1 combines with J gene TRBJ1-5; D may be TRBD1 (5 bases). The CDR3 covers 18 residues. The germline V and J ends were trimmed by 0 bases and 3 bases, with 21 bases remaining between them. Germline CDR1 DFQATT, CDR2 SNEGSKA (reference sequence). In DNA form, the CDR3 reads TGCAGTGCTAGAGATTCTTACGGGACCACAAATCCCAATCAGCCCCAGCATTTT. Amino acids: CSARDSYGTTNPNQPQHF.

This chain links TRBV16 with TRBJ1-4, with unresolved D. Germline loops: CDR1 KGHSY, CDR2 FQNENV. V dropped 0 bases and J dropped 8 bases, with 7 bases sitting between them. The CDR3 has 13 residues. CDR3 nucleotide sequence: TGTGCCAGCAGCCAATCGGTTGAAGAAAAACTGTTTTTT. Translation gives CASSQSVEEKLFF.

This clonotype was seen many times. The chain recombines TRBV12-3 or TRBV12-4 with TRBJ2-1; a possible D gene is TRBD1 (7 bases). The CDR3 loop spans 16 amino acids. Between the trimmed V and J ends, which lost 5 bases and 4 bases, there was a span of 18 bases. The DNA of the CDR3 is TGTGCCAGCAGTGAAAGGGGGGACAGCTTGTACAATGAGCAGTTCTTC. This gives the protein CASSERGDSLYNEQFF.

This sequence joins TRBV14 and TRBJ2-5; the match to TRBD1 covers 8 bases. V dropped 2 bases and J dropped 5; count of bases not matched to a gene: 7. The length of the CDR3 is 15 residues. Germline V gene lookup returns CDR1 SGHDN and CDR2 FVKESK. The CDR3 loop is CASSQIRTGTETQYF. The CDR3 bases are TGTGCCAGCAGCCAAATACGGACAGGGACGGAGACCCAGTACTTC.

This clonotype was seen ten or more times. CDR3 coding DNA: TGCAGTGCTAGCGGGAGCCCGGGCGAGACCCAGTACTTC. This gives the protein CSASGSPGETQYF. The J gene is TRBJ2-5, the V gene TRBV20-1, with a possible D match to TRBD2 (6 bases). Germline CDR1 DFQATT, CDR2 SNEGSKA (reference sequence). With 3 bases removed from V and 5 bases from J, the gap between germline ends came to 13 bases. The length of the CDR3 is 13 residues.

This clonotype has a count of ten or more. V gene TRBV24-1 combines with J gene TRBJ2-3; D may be TRBD1 or TRBD2 (6 bases each). Trimming stripped 2 bases from V and 0 bases from J, with 11 bases between. The CDR3 has 16 amino acids. CDR1 and CDR2 (germline): KGHDR, SFDVKD. This chain's CDR3 is CATSDSGEVSTDTQYF. CDR3 in DNA: TGTGCCACCAGTGATTCAGGGGAGGTGAGCACAGATACGCAGTATTTT.

The chain uses TRBV15 and TRBJ1-2, with a tentative D call TRBD1 (6 bases). The V gene lost 3 bases and the J gene lost 7 bases, with 18 bases spanning the gap. CDR1 is LNHNV and CDR2 is YYDKDF in the germline V gene (reference sequence). The CDR3 is 15 residues long. CDR3 nucleotide sequence: TGTGCCACCAGCAGCTTAGACCCCCGGGACACTGGCTACACCTTC. It yields the protein CATSSLDPRDTGYTF.

This clonotype was counted many times. The rearrangement joins TRBV19 to TRBJ1-5; the match to TRBD1 covers 7 bases. The CDR3 covers 16 residues. CDR1 LNHDA and CDR2 SQIVND come from the germline V gene (reference sequence). V was clipped by 5 bases and J by 1 base; unmatched bases: 8. The CDR3 loop is CASSPRYRGSNQPQHF. The CDR3 bases are TGTGCCAGTAGTCCCCGCTACAGGGGAAGCAATCAGCCCCAGCATTTT.

This clonotype showed up just a few times. The CDR3 spells CASSPIQGMNTEAFF. Here the CDR3 DNA reads TGTGCCAGCAGCCCAATACAGGGGATGAACACTGAAGCTTTCTTT. V gene TRBV25-1 combines with J gene TRBJ1-1; TRBD1 matches 7 bases. The CDR3 totals 15 residues. The V segment lost 6 bases and the J segment 0 bases; nucleotides outside the gene matches: 7. Germline-derived CDR1 and CDR2 are MGHDK and SYGVNS.

This clonotype was detected a few times. The genes are TRBV3-1 and TRBJ2-7; D possibly uses TRBD1 or TRBD2 (5 bases each). CDR3 size: 14 residues. Germline CDR1 and CDR2: LGHDT and YNNKEL (reference sequence). V was pared by 5 bases and J by 3 bases, with 14 bases between. CDR3 protein: CASSYGTNYYEQYF. In DNA, the CDR3 is TGTGCCAGCAGCTATGGGACCAATTACTACGAGCAGTACTTC.

This clonotype has just a few counts. The chain is built from TRBV4-1 and TRBJ1-3, with D hard to call. The CDR3 has 14 residues. V dropped 0 bases and J dropped 5 bases, with 8 bases sitting between them. The germline V gene has CDR1 MGHRA and CDR2 YSYEKL. The CDR3 DNA reads TGCGCCAGCAGCCAAGAGTTTCCTCGAAACACCATATATTTT. Translated: CASSQEFPRNTIYF.

This clonotype was seen repeatedly, ten times or more. The rearrangement links TRBV2 to TRBJ1-2; the match to TRBD1 covers 7 bases. Germline assignment: CDR1 SNHLY and CDR2 FYNNEI. The CDR3 is 14 residues long. V was clipped by 8 bases and J by 2 bases; unmatched bases: 8. The CDR3 sequence is CASSQRTGNYGYTF. CDR3 coding DNA: TGTGCCAGCTCCCAACGGACAGGCAACTATGGCTACACCTTC.

About this clonotype itself: No conserved phenylalanine or tryptophan is present at the end of the CDR3, so a read error is the likely explanation. The CDR3 bases are TGTGCCAGCAGCCCGGGGCGGGGTATGAACACTGAAGCTTTCTCT. This encodes CASSPGRGMNTEAFS. The chain joins TRBV7-3 to TRBJ1-1; possibly TRBD1 for D (5 bases). Per germline, CDR1 SGHTA and CDR2 FQGTGA. V lost 5 bases and J lost 0, with 13 bases in between. This CDR3 comprises 15 residues.

This clonotype was picked up many times. This chain connects TRBV28 to TRBJ1-2, with D tentatively TRBD1 (5 bases). Trimming cost V 3 bases and J 9 bases, with 14 bases left between them. The germline CDR1 and CDR2 sequences are MDHEN and SYDVKM. This CDR3 spans 13 amino acids. The CDR3 DNA follows: TGTGCCAGCAGTTTCTTACTAGGGGTCCGCTACACCTTC. As protein: CASSFLLGVRYTF.

A remark on this clonotype: One base away lies a much larger clone, so this may be a sequencing read error. This chain uses TRBV29-1 with TRBJ1-2; D may be TRBD1 (6 bases). The CDR3 runs to 12 residues. CDR1 and CDR2 (germline): SQVTM, ANQGSEA. In DNA, the CDR3 is TGCAACGTTGAGCAGCAGGGGTTTGGCTACACCTTC. Its translation is CNVEQQGFGYTF.

The chain couples TRBV6-2 or TRBV6-3 to TRBJ2-5, with D possibly matching TRBD2 (6 bases). The CDR3 runs 13 residues. Trimming cost V 6 bases and J 2 bases, with 10 bases left between them. Germline V CDR1 and CDR2: MNHEY, SVGEGT. CDR3 bases: TGTGCCAGCAGGGGAGGCACACAAGAGACCCAGTACTTC. This gives the protein CASRGGTQETQYF.

This clonotype occurred many times. The V gene is TRBV2, the J gene TRBJ1-1; D not certain. V was trimmed by 5 bases and J by 4 bases, leaving 5 bases between them. The CDR3 spans 11 residues. CDR1 and CDR2 from the germline V gene are SNHLY and FYNNEI. The CDR3 DNA sequence: TGTGCCAGCAGTAGCATCACTGAAGCTTTCTTT. Translated: CASSSITEAFF.